The 26 T cell receptor beta chains presented below share a single source sample, sequenced in a study of T cell responses to AZD1222 COVID-19 vaccine. TCRdb keeps only in-frame clones here, not all; method: immunoSEQ multiplex PCR. The sample yields roughly 91,000 clones, about nine tenths seen once. The material sequenced was peripheral blood, taken on day 0 of AZD1222 vaccination. All receptors derive from an adult in good health.

To note about this clone: At the DNA level, this CDR3 is encoded by other sequences in the same sample as well. The gene calls are TRBV7-2 and TRBJ2-7; 7 bases fit TRBD2. The J segment lost 2 bases and the V segment lost 5 bases, leaving 6 bases of the junction unmatched. The V gene's germline CDR1 is SGHTA and CDR2 FQGNSA. The CDR3 consists of 14 residues. Written as DNA, the CDR3 is TGTGCCAGCAGCCTGGCGCTAGCGGCCTACGAGCAGTACTTC. Translating it yields CASSLALAAYEQYF.

The chain employs TRBV11-2 and TRBJ2-7, with D possibly TRBD1 on 6 matching bases. The V end lost 5 bases, the J end lost 6 bases, and 17 bases lay between the germline ends. In germline, CDR1 is SGHAT, CDR2 FQNNGV. This CDR3 is 14 amino acids long. The CDR3 nucleotides are TGTGCCAGCAGCAGAGCCGGGACATCGGTCGAGCAGTACTTC. It is translated as CASSRAGTSVEQYF.

The J gene is TRBJ1-1, the V gene TRBV14; no clear D. Trimming left V 1 base short and J 0 bases short, with 15 bases between. The CDR3 has 17 amino acids. Germline values: CDR1 SGHDN, CDR2 FVKESK. CDR3 sequence: CASSQAFGWPMNTEAFF. CDR3 bases: TGTGCCAGCAGCCAAGCCTTCGGATGGCCGATGAACACTGAAGCTTTCTTT.

The V and J genes are TRBV29-1 and TRBJ1-1; no definite D call. Germline V gene data show CDR1 as SQVTM and CDR2 as ANQGSEA. There are 10 residues in the CDR3. Trimming removed 6 bases from V and 1 base from J, with 3 bases in between. The CDR3 nucleotides read TGCAGCGTCGAGAACACTGAAGCTTTCTTT. Translating gives CSVENTEAFF.

The V call is TRBV28, the J call TRBJ1-6; no definite D call. Trimming removed 3 bases from V and 6 bases from J, with 12 bases in between. The CDR3 loop spans 15 amino acids. From germline, CDR1 is MDHEN and CDR2 SYDVKM. CDR3 loop: CASSFYTALNSPLHF. Here the CDR3 DNA reads TGTGCCAGCAGTTTCTATACCGCTCTTAATTCACCCCTCCACTTT.

V and J are TRBV11-1 and TRBJ1-2; D is possibly TRBD1 (6 bases). CDR1 and CDR2 from the germline V gene are SGHAT and FQDESV (reference sequence). The CDR3 contains 15 residues. V lost 5 bases and J lost 3, with 16 bases in between. CDR3 nucleotides: TGTGCCAGCAGCCAGGCGCCGGACAGTCACTATGGCTACACCTTC. As protein: CASSQAPDSHYGYTF.

This rearrangement joins TRBV29-1 to TRBJ1-4; weak D call: TRBD1 (5 bases). This CDR3 has 16 amino acids. Germline CDR1 SQVTM, CDR2 ANQGSEA. The V end was cut by 1 base, the J end by 7 bases, with 19 bases between. Written as DNA, the CDR3 is TGCAGCGTTGAAGTCAGGCAGGGCTGGGGAGGTGAAAAACTGTTTTTT. Its translation: CSVEVRQGWGGEKLFF.

The rearrangement links TRBV5-1 to TRBJ1-1; the D is unclear. CDR1 is SGHRS, CDR2 YFSETQ, per germline. This CDR3 has 15 amino acids. V was cut by 0 bases and J by 1 base, with 10 bases left in between. CDR3 region: CASSLDWVQNTEAFF. The DNA of the CDR3 is TGCGCCAGCAGCTTGGATTGGGTACAGAACACTGAAGCTTTCTTT.

The V and J genes are TRBV10-2 and TRBJ2-7; D is perhaps TRBD1 or TRBD2 (5 bases each). V was shortened by 3 bases and J by 5 bases, with 20 bases between the two germline ends. Germline-derived CDR1 and CDR2 are WSHSY and SAAADI. CDR3 size: 16 residues. CDR3 sequence: CASSDEGGAGFDEQYF. In DNA form, the CDR3 reads TGCGCCAGCAGTGATGAGGGTGGGGCTGGGTTCGACGAGCAGTACTTC.

The chain carries TRBV7-2 and TRBJ2-7, with 12 bases lining up with TRBD1. V dropped 1 base and J dropped 5; count of bases not matched to a gene: 6. In germline, CDR1 is SGHTA, CDR2 FQGNSA. This CDR3 has 16 amino acids. In nucleotides, the CDR3 is TGTGCCAGCAGCTTAGGCGGGACAGGGGGCTGGAACGAGCAGTACTTC. Translated: CASSLGGTGGWNEQYF.

This clone was observed a single time. The chain links TRBV18 to TRBJ2-7, with D maybe TRBD2 (7 bases). The CDR3 is made up of 17 amino acids. The V gene lost 6 bases and the J gene lost 0 bases, with 21 bases spanning the gap. Germline CDR1 is KGHSH and CDR2 is LQKENI. CDR3 sequence reads: CASSPPGGGLLSYEQYF. In DNA form, the CDR3 reads TGTGCCAGCTCTCCCCCTGGGGGGGGGCTGCTCTCCTACGAGCAGTACTTC. Combining the CDR3 with reference TRBV18 and TRBJ2-7 gives the whole variable domain NAGVMQNPRHLVRRRGQEARLRCSPMKGHSHVYWYRQLPEEGLKFMVYLQKENIIDESGMPKERFSAEFPKEGPSILRIQQVVRGDSAAYFCASSPPGGGLLSYEQYFGPGTRLTVT.

CDR3 amino acids: CASSFGQGSEQYF. CDR3 in DNA: TGTGCCAGCAGTTTTGGTCAGGGTTCCGAGCAGTACTTC. J is TRBJ2-7 and V is TRBV12-3 or TRBV12-4; tentative D call: TRBD1 (5 bases). This CDR3 has 13 amino acids. V was shortened by 3 bases and J by 6 bases, with 12 bases between the two germline ends.

The rearrangement links TRBV5-6 to TRBJ1-2; 7 nucleotides align to TRBD1. The CDR3 is 13 residues long. Germline assignment: CDR1 SGHDT and CDR2 YYEEEE. After removal of 2 bases from V and 8 bases from J, the junction contained 6 bases not matched to a gene. For the CDR3, the DNA is TGTGCCAGCAGCTTTGACAGGGCCAGGGGCTACACCTTC. Translation gives CASSFDRARGYTF.

The J gene is TRBJ1-6, the V gene TRBV28, with D possibly matching TRBD1 (5 bases). Per the germline V gene, CDR1 is MDHEN and CDR2 is SYDVKM. The CDR3 is made up of 16 amino acids. V was shortened by 7 bases and J by 0 bases, with 13 bases between the two germline ends. The DNA for the CDR3 is TGTGCCAGCACCCCGTGGGGGGACTCCTATAATTCACCCCTCCACTTT. Protein: CASTPWGDSYNSPLHF.

The J gene is TRBJ2-7, the V gene TRBV29-1; D might be TRBD1 (5 bases). Trimming removed 0 bases at V and 3 bases at J, with 12 bases between. The V gene's germline CDR1 is SQVTM and CDR2 ANQGSEA. The CDR3 contains 14 residues. CDR3 in DNA: TGCAGCGTTGAAGATGGAACAGGCAACTACGAGCAGTACTTC. Its protein is CSVEDGTGNYEQYF.

The rearrangement joins TRBV5-4 to TRBJ2-3; 9 nucleotides align to TRBD2. The germline V gene has CDR1 SGHNT and CDR2 YYREEE (reference sequence). This CDR3 has 17 residues. V was clipped by 0 bases and J by 4 bases; unmatched bases: 9. DNA for the CDR3: TGTGCCAGCAGCTTGGATCTATGGCGGGAGGGGCCAGATACGCAGTATTTT. Its protein product is CASSLDLWREGPDTQYF. Drawing the rest from reference TRBV5-4 and TRBJ2-3, the complete variable domain is ETGVTQSPTHLIKTRGQQVTLRCSSQSGHNTVSWYQQALGQGPQFIFQYYREEENGRGNFPPRFSGLQFPNYSSELNVNALELDDSALYLCASSLDLWREGPDTQYFGPGTRLTVL.

This clone showed up just once. The rearrangement joins TRBV11-3 to TRBJ2-1; maybe TRBD1 (6 bases). The germline V gene encodes CDR1 SGHNT and CDR2 YENEEA. The CDR3 is 14 residues long. V lost 4 bases to trimming and J lost 9 bases, with 16 bases between them. The CDR3 nucleotides are TGTGCCAGCAGCTCGGGACAACCTTATGGTGAGCAGTTCTTC. Its protein product is CASSSGQPYGEQFF.

The chain joins TRBV5-1 to TRBJ1-2; D is unresolved. Germline values: CDR1 SGHRS, CDR2 YFSETQ. Trimming removed 0 bases at V and 5 bases at J, with 11 bases between. The length of the CDR3 is 14 residues. The DNA of the CDR3 is TGCGCCAGCAGCTTGGCCACTTCTCCTTATGGCTACACCTTC. The encoded protein is CASSLATSPYGYTF.

The rearrangement uses TRBV7-6 and TRBJ2-7; 11 nucleotides match TRBD1. V shed 4 bases, J shed 1 base, and the junction held 3 bases outside the gene matches. Germline values: CDR1 SGHVS, CDR2 FNYEAQ. This CDR3 has 15 amino acids. The CDR3 protein is CASSSGTGGSYEQYF. CDR3 DNA: TGTGCCAGCAGCTCCGGGACAGGGGGGTCCTACGAGCAGTACTTC.

The chain has TRBV7-9 and TRBJ1-1; a possible D gene is TRBD1 (5 bases). Germline CDR1 SEHNR, CDR2 FQNEAQ (reference sequence). CDR3 length equals 17 residues. V dropped 4 bases and J dropped 8 bases, with 26 bases sitting between them. CDR3 sequence: CASSSNADGKGLGEAFF. CDR3 nucleotides: TGTGCCAGCAGCTCGAATGCCGATGGGAAGGGGCTCGGGGAAGCTTTCTTT.

V is TRBV7-9 and J is TRBJ1-1; D uncertain. CDR1 SEHNR and CDR2 FQNEAQ come from the germline V gene (reference sequence). Deletions cut 2 bases from V and 1 base from J, with 5 bases between. The CDR3 runs 13 residues. CDR3 loop: CASSLLPNTEAFF. The CDR3 coding sequence is TGTGCCAGCAGCTTATTGCCGAACACTGAAGCTTTCTTT.

The rearrangement uses TRBV11-2 and TRBJ1-3; weak D call: TRBD1 (6 bases). The CDR3 is 16 amino acids. The V and J ends lost 1 base and 4 bases respectively, with 14 bases between them. CDR1 and CDR2 (germline): SGHAT, FQNNGV. The CDR3 region is CASSLGRGALGNTIYF. The CDR3 DNA sequence: TGTGCCAGCAGCTTAGGGCGGGGGGCGCTGGGAAACACCATATATTTT.

V is TRBV7-9 and J is TRBJ1-3; no clear D gene. V dropped 10 bases and J dropped 0 bases, with 10 bases sitting between them. Germline values: CDR1 SEHNR, CDR2 FQNEAQ (reference sequence). The CDR3 is 13 residues long. The CDR3 DNA is TGTGCCACTGGACTCAACTCTGGAAACACCATATATTTT. As protein: CATGLNSGNTIYF.

This rearrangement joins TRBV28 to TRBJ2-7; 8 nucleotides agree with TRBD2. The germline CDR1 and CDR2 sequences are MDHEN and SYDVKM. J was trimmed by 0 bases and V by 5 bases; bases with no gene match: 6. This CDR3 spans 15 amino acids. The CDR3 nucleotides read TGTGCCAGCAGTCGATCTAGCGGGTTCTCCTACGAGCAGTACTTC. Translation: CASSRSSGFSYEQYF.

The chain is built from TRBV13 and TRBJ2-3, with 7 nucleotides matching TRBD2. V lost 1 base and J lost 6; bases outside the gene matches: 4. Germline-derived CDR1 and CDR2 are PRHDT and FYEKMQ (reference sequence). This CDR3 comprises 14 residues. The CDR3 DNA follows: TGTGCCAGCAGCTTAGCTGTACTAGCGGATACGCAGTATTTT. It codes for CASSLAVLADTQYF.

The chain carries TRBV11-2 and TRBJ1-4; TRBD1 might be the D (5 bases). This CDR3 is 17 amino acids long. Germline V gene sequence: CDR1 SGHAT, CDR2 FQNNGV. Trimming took off 5 bases at V and 0 bases at J, with 16 bases between the two ends. CDR3 coding DNA: TGTGCCAGCAGCCCGCAGGGACCCTCTGCAACTAATGAAAAACTGTTTTTT. Its translation is CASSPQGPSATNEKLFF.